This T cell receptor (beta chain) was sequenced during a study of T cells in Graves' hyperthyroidism and ophthalmopathy. Remarks on this clonotype: Its specificity is unknown.

CDR3 length equals 14 residues. V lost 0 bases to trimming and J lost 6 bases, with 14 bases between them. Germline V gives CDR1 DFQATT, CDR2 SNEGSKA (reference sequence). General study results and limits: Blood also carried most thyroid clonotypes expanded above 0.001.

TCR beta CDR3 sequences were amplified from RNA transcripts. Using the HTBI primer set, a first-round RT-PCR was run on the TCR CDR3. TCRdb independently ran MiXCR on the multiplex PCR reads; one entry per CDR3 protein. The sample yields about 200,000 distinct CDR3 sequences, 17% seen once. The rearrangement links TRBV20-1 to TRBJ1-2; D gene uncertain. The specimen sequenced was blood. The sequence came from a man aged 45 to 65 with Graves' hyperthyroidism. CDR3: CSARDRNDLDGYTF. CDR3 nucleotide sequence: TGCAGTGCTAGAGATAGAAATGACTTAGATGGCTACACCTTC.